One sample yielded the 3 T cell receptor beta chains listed below, sequenced in a study of T cell responses to AZD1222 COVID-19 vaccine. The table came from immunoSEQ multiplex PCR; TCRdb's copy has only in-frame clones and leaves some out. The data show about 73,000 clones, with 90% seen just once and 1.2% to 1.5% held by the top ten. This specimen consisted of peripheral blood, obtained 28 days after the second AZD1222 dose. The receptors shown here come from an adult who received the AZD1222 COVID-19 vaccine.

In the case of this clone: Mismatch with germline at one junction end may stem from a read error. The chain is built from TRBV7-6 and TRBJ1-1, with a tentative D call TRBD1 (6 bases). There are 11 residues in the CDR3. From germline, CDR1 is SGHVS and CDR2 FNYEAQ. The CDR3 here is CASSLGQEAFF. CDR3 nucleotides: TGTGCCAGCAGTTTAGGACAGGAAGCTTTCTTT.

The chain has TRBV28 and TRBJ1-5, with D perhaps matching TRBD1 (6 bases). Germline CDR1 and CDR2: MDHEN and SYDVKM. This CDR3 has 15 amino acids. The germline V and J ends were trimmed by 4 bases and 2 bases, with 12 bases remaining between them. The DNA of the CDR3 is TGTGCCAGCAGTTCAACAGGGAAAGGCAATCAGCCCCAGCATTTT. Protein sequence: CASSSTGKGNQPQHF. The whole variable domain, remainder taken from reference TRBV28 and TRBJ1-5, is DVKVTQSSRYLVKRTGEKVFLECVQDMDHENMFWYRQDPGLGLRLIYFSYDVKMKEKGDIPEGYSVSREKKERFSLILESASTNQTSMYLCASSSTGKGNQPQHFGDGTRLSIL.

The rearrangement uses TRBV19 and TRBJ2-2; 12 bases match TRBD2. CDR1 is LNHDA, CDR2 SQIVND, per germline (reference sequence). The CDR3 totals 16 residues. V shed 7 bases and J 5 bases; nucleotides not matched to a gene: 8. CDR3 in amino acids: CASKPLAGGPTGELFF. The CDR3 nucleotides read TGTGCCAGTAAACCTCTAGCGGGGGGGCCTACCGGGGAGCTGTTTTTT.